The 30 T cell receptor beta chains listed next were all sequenced from one sample in a study of blood T cell repertoires in COVID-19. Clones were sequenced by immunoSEQ multiplex PCR, and TCRdb holds only the in-frame ones, with some missing. This sample has about 270,000 clones; 88% occur once, and the top ten carry 3%. Material for sequencing was PBMCs or T cells enriched from blood (not recorded which). The receptors here all came from a woman aged 50 to 60 who had recovered from COVID-19.

CDR3 protein: CASGAWGEKLFF. The DNA for the CDR3 is TGTGCCAGCGGGGCTTGGGGTGAAAAACTGTTTTTT. V usage is TRBV3-1 (or the pseudogene TRBV3-2) and J usage is TRBJ1-4, with D perhaps matching TRBD1 (5 bases). Germline values: CDR1 LGHDT, CDR2 YNNKEL (reference sequence). Deletions cut 8 bases from V and 7 bases from J, with 11 bases between. This CDR3 is 12 amino acids long.

V gene TRBV2 combines with J gene TRBJ1-2; 7 positions match TRBD1. Germline CDR1 and CDR2: SNHLY and FYNNEI. The CDR3 runs to 14 residues. J was trimmed by 2 bases and V by 4 bases; bases with no gene match: 4. The CDR3 DNA is TGTGCCAGCAGTGTATCCAGGGGGAACTATGGCTACACCTTC. Translated, it gives CASSVSRGNYGYTF.

V and J are TRBV7-9 and TRBJ2-7, with 8 nucleotides matching TRBD1. Germline CDR1 SEHNR, CDR2 FQNEAQ (reference sequence). The length of the CDR3 is 15 residues. V shed 5 bases and J 3 bases; nucleotides not matched to a gene: 9. The CDR3 nucleotides are TGTGCCAGCAGCCCCTTACAGGGGGATTTCTACGAGCAGTACTTC. Protein product: CASSPLQGDFYEQYF.

The J gene is TRBJ1-5, the V gene TRBV7-2, with unresolved D. This CDR3 has 15 residues. Germline lookup yields CDR1 SGHTA and CDR2 FQGNSA. Trimming removed 5 bases at V and 0 bases at J, with 11 bases between. The CDR3 nucleotides are TGTGCCAGCAGCCCCGGCGGTTATAGCAATCAGCCCCAGCATTTT. Translation gives CASSPGGYSNQPQHF.

The CDR3, as DNA: TGTGCCAGCAGCTTAGAAGGGGAGGGGGACACAGATACGCAGTATTTT. This translates into CASSLEGEGDTDTQYF. The chain carries TRBV7-2 and TRBJ2-3, with D possibly matching TRBD2 (7 bases). CDR3 length: 16 residues. The V gene lost 1 base and the J gene lost 2 bases, with 13 bases spanning the gap. Germline lookup yields CDR1 SGHTA and CDR2 FQGNSA.

This clone appeared a single time. V usage is TRBV30 and J usage is TRBJ2-2; 7 nucleotides align to TRBD1. The CDR3 sequence is 13 residues long. Germline V gene sequence: CDR1 GTSNPN, CDR2 SVGIG (reference sequence). With 7 bases clipped from V and 4 bases from J, the junction kept 6 bases outside the gene matches. The CDR3 reads CAYDRESTGELFF. The CDR3 DNA is TGTGCCTACGACAGGGAATCCACCGGGGAGCTGTTTTTT.

The chain joins TRBV28 to TRBJ1-2; maybe TRBD1 (6 bases). Germline values: CDR1 MDHEN, CDR2 SYDVKM. This CDR3 is 13 amino acids long. V lost 5 bases, J lost 3 bases, and 10 bases lay in between. CDR3 amino acids: CASSTGFDYGYTF. CDR3 nucleotides: TGTGCCAGCAGTACAGGGTTTGACTATGGCTACACCTTC.

This clone was counted only a few times. The chain has TRBV28 and TRBJ1-2, with D possibly being TRBD1 (5 bases). This CDR3 has 14 residues. Germline CDR1 and CDR2: MDHEN and SYDVKM. The V and J ends lost 2 bases and 5 bases respectively, with 12 bases between them. CDR3 coding DNA: TGTGCCAGCAGTTTAAAGGGCAGGGCATATGGCTACACCTTC. Translated, it gives CASSLKGRAYGYTF.

The V call is TRBV30, the J call TRBJ1-2, with 8 bases matching TRBD1. Losses at the gene ends were 2 bases for V and 1 base for J; bases not matched to a gene: 6. The CDR3 has 15 amino acids. The germline gives CDR1 GTSNPN, CDR2 SVGIG (reference sequence). As DNA, the CDR3 is TGTGCCTGGAGTAAAACAGGGGGTTATAACTATGGCTACACCTTC. Amino acids: CAWSKTGGYNYGYTF.

This clone was found once. The genes are TRBV19 and TRBJ1-5; D is possibly TRBD1 (6 bases). CDR3 length equals 15 residues. From germline, CDR1 is LNHDA and CDR2 SQIVND (reference sequence). Trimming shortened V by 5 bases and J by 4 bases, and 15 bases separated the two germline ends. The chain's CDR3 is CASSAPSRGNQPQHF. The CDR3 DNA reads as TGTGCCAGTAGTGCCCCCTCAAGGGGGAATCAGCCCCAGCATTTT.

The CDR3 here is CASSPPARAGSYNEQFF. As DNA, the CDR3 is TGTGCCAGCTCACCACCGGCCCGAGCGGGGAGTTACAATGAGCAGTTCTTC. V usage is TRBV18 and J usage is TRBJ2-1, with TRBD2 matching 7 bases. The trim removed 0 bases at V and 4 bases at J, leaving 9 bases unmatched. The germline V gene has CDR1 KGHSH and CDR2 LQKENI. The CDR3 totals 17 residues.

The chain couples TRBV4-3 to TRBJ1-5; D possibly corresponds to TRBD1 (5 bases). The ends were cut back, 0 bases at V and 2 bases at J, with 17 bases in the middle. The CDR3 loop spans 18 amino acids. Germline CDR1 reads LGHNA; CDR2 reads YSLEER. CDR3 sequence reads: CASSQDLGQRGRNQPQHF. In DNA form, the CDR3 reads TGCGCCAGCAGCCAAGATTTGGGGCAGCGGGGCCGCAATCAGCCCCAGCATTTT.

The rearrangement links TRBV6-5 to TRBJ2-5; 7 nucleotides line up with TRBD2. The CDR3 is 15 residues long. V lost 0 bases, J lost 5 bases, and 6 bases stayed unmatched. Looked up from germline, CDR1 is MNHEY and CDR2 is SVGAGI. Here the CDR3 reads CASSYSPVGGETQYF. For the CDR3, the DNA is TGTGCCAGCAGTTACTCTCCGGTGGGGGGGGAGACCCAGTACTTC.

This rearrangement joins TRBV7-2 to TRBJ2-5; 12 positions match TRBD2. In germline, CDR1 is SGHTA, CDR2 FQGNSA. The CDR3 contains 16 residues. Trimming took 1 base from V and 3 from J; bases not matched to a gene: 3. The CDR3 loop is CASSLGRLAGEETQYF. The CDR3 DNA reads TGTGCCAGCAGCTTAGGCAGACTAGCGGGAGAAGAGACCCAGTACTTC.

The chain recombines TRBV6-5 with TRBJ2-1, with 8 bases aligning to TRBD2. Germline V gene lookup returns CDR1 MNHEY and CDR2 SVGAGI. V shed 4 bases and J 6 bases; nucleotides not matched to a gene: 5. CDR3 length: 14 amino acids. The CDR3 DNA sequence: TGTGCCAGCAGTTCCGGGACTAGAGGCAATGAGCAGTTCTTC. This translates into CASSSGTRGNEQFF.

This chain links TRBV7-9 with TRBJ2-1; TRBD2 agrees at 9 bases. This CDR3 spans 17 amino acids. Trimming took 3 bases from V and 6 from J; bases not matched to a gene: 12. CDR1 and CDR2 from the germline V gene are SEHNR and FQNEAQ (reference sequence). The CDR3 loop is CASSFSRSSGIGNEQFF. For the CDR3, the DNA is TGTGCCAGCAGCTTTTCCCGTTCTAGCGGGATCGGCAATGAGCAGTTCTTC.

The chain links TRBV6-2 or TRBV6-3 to TRBJ2-5, with D possibly matching TRBD1 (7 bases). V was clipped by 5 bases and J by 4 bases, with 17 bases between them. The CDR3 has 15 amino acids. Germline CDR1 and CDR2: MNHEY and SVGEGT. The CDR3 DNA is TGTGCCAGCAGTACAGGGGTGACTAGTTCAGAGACCCAGTACTTC. Encoded protein: CASSTGVTSSETQYF.

This chain connects TRBV5-4 to TRBJ1-2; D is unclear. This CDR3 is 14 amino acids long. Trimming shortened V by 2 bases and J by 0 bases, and 8 bases separated the two germline ends. Germline V CDR1 and CDR2: SGHNT, YYREEE (reference sequence). Written as DNA, the CDR3 is TGTGCCAGCAGCTTACCGGGAACTAACTATGGCTACACCTTC. Translating gives CASSLPGTNYGYTF.

The gene calls are TRBV5-1 and TRBJ1-1; 8 nucleotides align to TRBD1. The V and J ends lost 5 bases and 5 bases, in that order; junction bases with no gene match: 8. CDR3 length: 14 residues. The germline V gene has CDR1 SGHRS and CDR2 YFSETQ. This CDR3 is CASRDGQGETEAFF. As DNA, the CDR3 is TGCGCCAGCAGAGACGGACAGGGAGAAACTGAAGCTTTCTTT.

The chain carries TRBV28 and TRBJ1-1, with D possibly being TRBD1 (6 bases). The CDR3 is 13 residues long. Germline V gene data show CDR1 as MDHEN and CDR2 as SYDVKM. V was trimmed by 6 bases and J by 1 base, leaving 9 bases between them. The CDR3 loop reads CASRLGGNTEAFF. In DNA, the CDR3 is TGTGCCAGCAGACTAGGGGGGAACACTGAAGCTTTCTTT. Based on the CDR3 plus reference TRBV28 and TRBJ1-1, the full variable domain is DVKVTQSSRYLVKRTGEKVFLECVQDMDHENMFWYRQDPGLGLRLIYFSYDVKMKEKGDIPEGYSVSREKKERFSLILESASTNQTSMYLCASRLGGNTEAFFGQGTRLTVV.

This chain uses TRBV5-1 with TRBJ2-3; TRBD1 matches 7 bases. Trimming cost V 3 bases and J 6 bases; bases outside gene matches: 7. CDR3 length equals 14 residues. In germline, CDR1 is SGHRS, CDR2 YFSETQ. CDR3 coding DNA: TGCGCCAGCAGCTCCGGACAGGCCCTTGATACGCAGTATTTT. This codes for CASSSGQALDTQYF.

This clone was seen more than once but under ten times. V is TRBV18 and J is TRBJ1-2, with D maybe TRBD1 (5 bases). Germline V CDR1 and CDR2: KGHSH, LQKENI. Between the trimmed V and J ends, which lost 4 bases and 6 bases, there was a span of 18 bases. The CDR3 sequence is 15 residues long. CDR3 nucleotide sequence: TGTGCCAGCTCACAGCGACTAGAGGGGATGGATGGCTACACCTTC. It translates to CASSQRLEGMDGYTF.

The chain uses TRBV14 and TRBJ1-2; D is ambiguous. This CDR3 is built from 14 residues. From germline, CDR1 is SGHDN and CDR2 FVKESK. Trimming pared 0 bases from V and 8 bases from J, leaving 13 bases between. For the CDR3, the DNA is TGTGCCAGCAGCCAAGATCTCCTAGGCCGGGGCTACACCTTC. Residues: CASSQDLLGRGYTF.

CDR3 protein: CASSQWTGSNSPLHF. Here the CDR3 DNA reads TGTGCCAGCAGCCAATGGACAGGGTCTAATTCACCCCTCCACTTT. The chain uses TRBV5-5 and TRBJ1-6, with TRBD1 identical over 8 bases. The CDR3 runs 15 residues. The J segment lost 6 bases and the V segment lost 4 bases, leaving 6 bases of the junction unmatched. Per germline, CDR1 SGHKS and CDR2 YYEKEE (reference sequence).

About this clone itself: One junction end disagrees with the germline gene, perhaps due to a read error. V and J are TRBV19 and TRBJ1-4; tentatively, D is TRBD1 (6 bases). Per the germline V gene, CDR1 is LNHDA and CDR2 is SQIVND (reference sequence). The CDR3 loop spans 14 amino acids. As DNA, the CDR3 is TGTGCCATCCGTGAGGGGACAACCAATGAAAAACTGTTTTTT. Translated, it gives CAIREGTTNEKLFF.

V and J are TRBV7-3 and TRBJ1-1, with a tentative D call TRBD1 (5 bases). With 5 bases removed from V and 1 base from J, the gap between germline ends came to 17 bases. The CDR3 has 16 amino acids. Germline CDR1 is SGHTA and CDR2 is FQGTGA. CDR3 region: CASSPSLGATNTEAFF. The CDR3 region has the DNA TGTGCCAGCAGCCCATCGTTAGGGGCGACGAACACTGAAGCTTTCTTT.

V and J are TRBV28 and TRBJ1-2; D is possibly TRBD1 (5 bases). Germline CDR1 is MDHEN and CDR2 is SYDVKM. The CDR3 runs to 15 residues. V dropped 5 bases and J dropped 4 bases, with 17 bases sitting between them. The CDR3 loop is CASSRIQEKVYGYTF. The DNA for the CDR3 is TGTGCCAGCAGTCGGATACAGGAGAAAGTCTATGGCTACACCTTC.

The chain employs TRBV7-2 and TRBJ2-7, with 12 bases matching TRBD2. The CDR3 contains 15 residues. J gave up 4 bases and V 1 base, and 2 bases lay outside the gene matches. Germline CDR1 reads SGHTA; CDR2 reads FQGNSA. The CDR3 DNA reads TGTGCCAGCAGCTTAGGGACTAGCGGGAAGTACGAGCAGTACTTC. Amino acid sequence: CASSLGTSGKYEQYF.

The chain recombines TRBV5-4 with TRBJ2-5; 8 bases match TRBD2. The ends lost 7 bases at V and 3 bases at J; junction bases unmatched: 5. This CDR3 comprises 13 residues. Germline CDR1 is SGHNT and CDR2 is YYREEE (reference sequence). The CDR3 sequence: CASGGGLEETQYF. CDR3 coding DNA: TGTGCCAGCGGCGGGGGGCTCGAAGAGACCCAGTACTTC.

The rearrangement joins TRBV28 to TRBJ2-1, with 10 positions matching TRBD1. Germline V gene lookup returns CDR1 MDHEN and CDR2 SYDVKM. This CDR3 is 16 amino acids long. V lost 5 bases and J lost 4; bases outside the gene matches: 8. CDR3 nucleotide sequence: TGTGCCAGCAGTGGAAGACAGGGGGCAAATTACAATGAGCAGTTCTTC. Translating gives CASSGRQGANYNEQFF.